The clone carrying this T cell receptor beta chain showed up many times. Its antigen is not identified. This entry is derived from a study of cytotoxic CD8 clonotypes in ibrutinib-treated CLL. Study-wide context: Recorded responses included approximately 25 partial and 2 complete; following median about 68 months, approximately 15 stayed remitted and roughly 12 progressed.

Study-wide findings and caveats: Clonality was higher at baseline than in age-matched healthy donors and tracked circulating CD8+ T-cell counts.

CDR1 and CDR2 from the germline V gene are MNHEY and SVGAGI. Trimming cost V 4 bases and J 7 bases, with 13 bases left between them. The CDR3 sequence is 14 residues long. The assay was immunoSEQ multiplex PCR, and TCRdb's table has in-frame clones only and misses some. The table includes roughly 150,000 clones, under 85% detected once. Material: PBMCs, obtained after 24 months of ibrutinib treatment. The clonotype comes from a human donor with chronic lymphocytic leukemia. This chain connects TRBV6-5 to TRBJ2-2; a possible D gene is TRBD2 (5 bases). CDR3 protein: CASSSYTSLGELFF. In DNA form, the CDR3 reads TGTGCCAGCAGTTCCTATACTAGTCTCGGGGAGCTGTTTTTT.